Listed here are 27 T cell receptor beta chains from one sample, sequenced in a study of blood T cells in healthy people across ages. Alongside a J-beta primer mix, a sample-barcoded 5' primer served in a second PCR lasting roughly 6 to 12 cycles. Using its own MiXCR run on the 5' RACE reads, TCRdb lists one record per CDR3 protein. The table lists roughly 1,000,000 distinct CDR3 sequences, less than 25% of them singletons. These same records also appear under a second study, on T cells of mothers and their children.

Sequenced input: blood. The receptors come from a girl aged 2-10 years in good health.

The chain carries TRBV18 and TRBJ1-1; D unresolved. Trimming took off 2 bases at V and 7 bases at J, with 8 bases between the two ends. CDR1 is KGHSH, CDR2 LQKENI, per germline. This CDR3 is built from 12 residues. The CDR3 DNA sequence: TGTGCCAGCTCACCAGAGACCCTTGAAGCTTTCTTT. It is translated as CASSPETLEAFF.

This chain uses TRBV6-6 with TRBJ2-7; 7 bases are a match to TRBD1. V gave up 6 bases and J gave up 0 bases; unmatched junction bases: 11. The CDR3 length is 16 residues. Germline loops: CDR1 MNHNY, CDR2 SVGAGI (reference sequence). CDR3 sequence: CASRRQGLQSSYEQYF. The CDR3 DNA reads TGTGCCAGCAGGCGACAGGGATTACAGAGCTCCTACGAGCAGTACTTC.

About this clonotype: An end of the junction does not agree with germline; a read error may underlie this. This chain links TRBV28 with TRBJ2-1, with D maybe TRBD1 (7 bases). Germline CDR1 and CDR2: MDHEN and SYDVKM. There are 12 residues in the CDR3. CDR3 sequence: CASSSTARDSIF. The CDR3 DNA is TGTGCCAGCAGTTCAACCGCGCGGGACAGCATCTTC.

This clonotype was detected a few times. One end of the junction varies from germline; a read error may be responsible. The rearrangement links TRBV7-3 to TRBJ2-1; 7 bases agree with TRBD1. Germline V gene sequence: CDR1 SGHTA, CDR2 FQGTGA. The CDR3 spans 15 residues. The CDR3 is CASSITGTVYNEQFF. Here the CDR3 DNA reads TGTGCCAGCAGCATAACCGGGACAGTTTACAATGAGCAGTTCTTC.

For this clonotype: The junction does not match germline at one end; this may be a read error. J is TRBJ2-1 and V is TRBV7-7; 9 nucleotides line up with TRBD1. The CDR3 consists of 17 residues. Per the germline V gene, CDR1 is SSHAT and CDR2 is FNYEAQ (reference sequence). CDR3 in DNA: TGTGCTAGCAGCTTAATTATGGGGACAGGGATAGGAAATGAGCAGTTCTTC. Translating gives CASSLIMGTGIGNEQFF.

The table lists this clonotype with a few counts. V and J are TRBV25-1 and TRBJ2-7; the D gene is possibly TRBD1 (7 bases). The CDR3 spans 13 residues. V lost 4 bases and J lost 6, with 13 bases in between. The germline V gene has CDR1 MGHDK and CDR2 SYGVNS. The CDR3 region is CASSGGTVGEQYF. CDR3 sequence (DNA): TGTGCCAGCAGTGGCGGGACAGTGGGCGAGCAGTACTTC.

This clonotype was observed a handful of times. The V and J genes are TRBV29-1 and TRBJ2-7; D is possibly TRBD2 (5 bases). The CDR3 loop spans 12 amino acids. Trimming took 7 bases from V and 2 from J, leaving 12 bases between them. Germline V CDR1 and CDR2: SQVTM, ANQGSEA. CDR3 protein: CSAGTEAYEQYF. Written as DNA, the CDR3 is TGCAGCGCTGGAACGGAGGCCTACGAGCAGTACTTC.

The chain uses TRBV7-6 and TRBJ2-5; 9 positions agree with TRBD2. Germline V gene lookup returns CDR1 SGHVS and CDR2 FNYEAQ. The CDR3 has 15 residues. V was clipped by 5 bases and J by 5 bases; unmatched bases: 9. The CDR3 here is CASSQPGTSGETQYF. The DNA of the CDR3 is TGTGCCAGCAGCCAACCCGGAACTAGCGGGGAGACCCAGTACTTC.

This chain links TRBV4-1 with TRBJ2-5; TRBD2 might be the D (5 bases). The CDR3 totals 15 residues. From germline, CDR1 is MGHRA and CDR2 YSYEKL. Trimming shortened V by 1 base and J by 4 bases, and 13 bases separated the two germline ends. CDR3 loop: CASSQGEFTGETQYF. CDR3 DNA sequence: TGCGCCAGCAGCCAAGGGGAGTTTACGGGAGAGACCCAGTACTTC.

A few counts support this clonotype. DNA for the CDR3: TGTGCCAGTGGACGGACCTACACCGGGGAGCTGTTTTTT. Translating it yields CASGRTYTGELFF. The chain is built from TRBV27 and TRBJ2-2; D unclear. V was trimmed by 9 bases and J by 3 bases, leaving 11 bases between them. The germline CDR1 and CDR2 sequences are MNHEY and SMNVEV (reference sequence). The CDR3 spans 13 residues.

This clonotype was counted only a few times. The chain carries TRBV12-3 or TRBV12-4 and TRBJ2-1; D not resolved. V was cut by 10 bases and J by 0 bases, with 4 bases left in between. The CDR3 is made up of 11 amino acids. CDR3 protein: CATHSYNEQFF. CDR3 sequence (DNA): TGTGCCACCCACTCCTACAATGAGCAGTTCTTC.

The CDR3 sequence is CSAVGHGETQYF. CDR3 sequence (DNA): TGCAGTGCGGTAGGCCACGGGGAGACCCAGTACTTC. J is TRBJ2-5 and V is TRBV20-1; D not certain. With 6 bases removed from V and 5 bases from J, the gap between germline ends came to 13 bases. Germline V gene lookup returns CDR1 DFQATT and CDR2 SNEGSKA (reference sequence). This CDR3 contains 12 residues.

This chain connects TRBV7-8 to TRBJ1-2, with unresolved D. CDR1 is SGHVS, CDR2 FQNEAQ, per germline. This CDR3 is 16 amino acids long. V was cut by 2 bases and J by 0 bases, with 13 bases left in between. The CDR3 loop is CASSLKWIEANYGYTF. The CDR3 DNA follows: TGTGCCAGCAGCTTAAAATGGATTGAGGCTAACTATGGCTACACCTTC.

The chain uses TRBV11-3 and TRBJ1-1, with a weak D call TRBD1 (5 bases). CDR3 length: 15 residues. Germline-derived CDR1 and CDR2 are SGHNT and YENEEA. V lost 5 bases to trimming and J lost 5 bases, with 18 bases between them. DNA for the CDR3: TGTGCCAGCAGCCCCCGACGGGGGGTCGGGACTGAAGCTTTCTTT. The encoded protein is CASSPRRGVGTEAFF.

The genes are TRBV10-3 and TRBJ1-6; TRBD1 aligns across 8 bases. From germline, CDR1 is ENHRY and CDR2 SYGVKD. The trim removed 5 bases at V and 0 bases at J, leaving 6 bases unmatched. The CDR3 is made up of 17 amino acids. CDR3 in DNA: TGTGCCATCAGTAAAACAGGGGGAAGCTCCTATAATTCACCCCTCCACTTT. It codes for CAISKTGGSSYNSPLHF.

This clonotype has a handful of counts. The V and J genes are TRBV24-1 and TRBJ2-5; D not resolved. The CDR3 length is 15 residues. V lost 3 bases and J lost 1, with 11 bases in between. CDR1 is KGHDR, CDR2 SFDVKD, per germline. As DNA, the CDR3 is TGTGCCACCAGTGATAATTTGAACTTCCAAGAGACCCAGTACTTC. This sequence encodes CATSDNLNFQETQYF.

DNA for the CDR3: TGTGCCAGCAGTCGGACATCTTTATCAGATGGCTACACCTTC. Translation gives CASSRTSLSDGYTF. This chain joins TRBV12-3 or TRBV12-4 and TRBJ1-2, with D possibly being TRBD1 (5 bases). V lost 5 bases and J 6 bases, leaving 16 bases between the germline ends. The CDR3 is 14 residues long.

V and J are TRBV7-9 and TRBJ1-2; maybe TRBD1 (6 bases). Deletions cut 2 bases from V and 5 bases from J, with 9 bases between. The CDR3 spans 13 residues. From germline, CDR1 is SEHNR and CDR2 FQNEAQ (reference sequence). CDR3 sequence reads: CASSLNGQYGYTF. Here the CDR3 DNA reads TGTGCCAGCAGCTTAAATGGACAGTATGGCTACACCTTC.

A few counts support this clonotype. This chain joins TRBV11-2 and TRBJ2-3, with 8 bases aligning to TRBD1. V was pared by 0 bases and J by 5 bases, with 10 bases of the junction left unmatched. This CDR3 has 17 amino acids. Germline V gene lookup returns CDR1 SGHAT and CDR2 FQNNGV. CDR3 nucleotides: TGTGCCAGCAGCTTAGATGGACAGGGTCAATCGGGAGATACGCAGTATTTT. Its translation is CASSLDGQGQSGDTQYF.

This clonotype occurred a few times. The CDR3 here is CASSLGSGQQETQYF. CDR3 in DNA: TGCGCCAGCAGCTTGGGCTCGGGACAGCAAGAGACCCAGTACTTC. The chain has TRBV5-1 and TRBJ2-5; 7 bases fit TRBD1. The germline gives CDR1 SGHRS, CDR2 YFSETQ. The V gene end was trimmed by 0 bases and the J gene end by 2 bases; junction bases not matched to a gene: 4. The CDR3 has 15 residues.

This clonotype appeared a few times. This chain joins TRBV4-1 and TRBJ2-7; D possibly matches TRBD1 or TRBD2 (5 bases each). The length of the CDR3 is 18 residues. Germline V gene lookup returns CDR1 MGHRA and CDR2 YSYEKL. V shed 4 bases and J shed 3 bases, with 25 bases lying between them. CDR3 sequence reads: CASSPVPGPSNPFYEQYF. The DNA for the CDR3 is TGCGCCAGCAGCCCAGTACCGGGACCGAGTAATCCTTTCTACGAGCAGTACTTC.

The rearrangement uses TRBV7-3 and TRBJ2-1, with TRBD2 identical over 10 bases. The CDR3 covers 17 residues. CDR1 is SGHTA and CDR2 is FQGTGA in the germline V gene. V lost 5 bases and J lost 6; bases outside the gene matches: 13. This CDR3 reads CASSPLGVSGGSNEQFF. CDR3 DNA sequence: TGTGCCAGCAGCCCCCTGGGTGTTAGCGGGGGGAGCAATGAGCAGTTCTTC.

This clonotype has more than one count but fewer than ten. The genes are TRBV20-1 and TRBJ2-3; 11 bases fit TRBD2. Per the germline V gene, CDR1 is DFQATT and CDR2 is SNEGSKA (reference sequence). With 6 bases clipped from V and 4 bases from J, the junction kept 9 bases outside the gene matches. The CDR3 sequence is 15 residues long. The CDR3 spells CSARLAGSGSDTQYF. The DNA for the CDR3 is TGCAGTGCCAGACTAGCGGGATCGGGATCAGATACGCAGTATTTT.

The chain recombines TRBV24-1 with TRBJ2-5; D is tentatively TRBD1 or TRBD2 (6 bases each). V was shortened by 3 bases and J by 5 bases, with 12 bases between the two germline ends. The CDR3 length is 14 residues. Germline V CDR1 and CDR2: KGHDR, SFDVKD. CDR3 DNA: TGTGCCACCAGTGATCCGGGGGCAGGGGAGACCCAGTACTTC. Its protein is CATSDPGAGETQYF.

In its sample, this clonotype was seen a few times. The chain couples TRBV20-1 to TRBJ2-3; 7 bases are shared with TRBD2. The V gene end was trimmed by 3 bases and the J gene end by 6 bases; junction bases not matched to a gene: 15. This CDR3 has 16 amino acids. Germline loops: CDR1 DFQATT, CDR2 SNEGSKA (reference sequence). The CDR3 region is CSAREEVSWEGDTQYF. CDR3 nucleotides: TGCAGTGCTAGGGAAGAGGTGAGCTGGGAGGGCGATACGCAGTATTTT.

The V and J genes are TRBV29-1 and TRBJ1-1; tentative D call: TRBD1 (6 bases). V was shortened by 3 bases and J by 2 bases, with 25 bases between the two germline ends. Germline V gene data show CDR1 as SQVTM and CDR2 as ANQGSEA. The CDR3 spans 18 residues. The CDR3 DNA reads TGCAGCGTTGATAGGGGTTTAGGAAGGGGGAAGGAAAACACTGAAGCTTTCTTT. This gives the protein CSVDRGLGRGKENTEAFF.

This clonotype was counted only a few times. The V call is TRBV10-3, the J call TRBJ1-1; D perhaps matches TRBD1 (6 bases). V lost 6 bases and J 4 bases, leaving 12 bases between the germline ends. This CDR3 spans 13 amino acids. Germline assignment: CDR1 ENHRY and CDR2 SYGVKD. This chain's CDR3 is CAIRQTGLTEAFF. The CDR3 nucleotides read TGTGCCATCAGACAGACAGGTCTCACTGAAGCTTTCTTT.